This record concerns one TCR beta chain sequence. Per the original data handling: Amplification from reference gene primers served as the basis for estimated nucleated cell counts. TCRdb keeps only in-frame clones here, not all; method: immunoSEQ multiplex PCR. D and trimming were read from the DNA, whereas the V and J calls and clone size are those reported in that table. This sample has some 120,000 clones, with roughly 84% found just once. The sample comes from a study of blood T cell repertoires in COVID-19. Study information: COVID-19 samples from acute and convalescent phases originated in the United States, Italy and Spain. T cells, B-cell-depleted T cells, or PBMCs supplied cDNA or gDNA.

Source material: peripheral blood. The receptor's source is a man aged 35-49 years with acute or convalescent COVID-19.

The CDR3 DNA sequence: TGCGCTAGCGGGGGACTAAACAATGAGCAGTTCTTC. As protein: CASGGLNNEQFF. The chain combines TRBV29-1 with TRBJ2-1, with 10 bases fitting TRBD2. CDR1 is SQVTM and CDR2 is ANQGSEA in the germline V gene. The CDR3 runs to 12 residues.